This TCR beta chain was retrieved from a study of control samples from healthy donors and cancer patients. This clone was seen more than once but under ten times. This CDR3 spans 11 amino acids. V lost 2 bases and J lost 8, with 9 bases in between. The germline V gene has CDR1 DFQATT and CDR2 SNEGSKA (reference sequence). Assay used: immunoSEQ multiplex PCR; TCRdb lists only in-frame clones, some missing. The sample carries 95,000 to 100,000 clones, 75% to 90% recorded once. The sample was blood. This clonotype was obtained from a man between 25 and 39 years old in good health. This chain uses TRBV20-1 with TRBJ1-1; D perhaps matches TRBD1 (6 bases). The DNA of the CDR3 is TGCAGTGCTAGACAGGGGCTGGAAGCTTTCTTT. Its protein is CSARQGLEAFF.